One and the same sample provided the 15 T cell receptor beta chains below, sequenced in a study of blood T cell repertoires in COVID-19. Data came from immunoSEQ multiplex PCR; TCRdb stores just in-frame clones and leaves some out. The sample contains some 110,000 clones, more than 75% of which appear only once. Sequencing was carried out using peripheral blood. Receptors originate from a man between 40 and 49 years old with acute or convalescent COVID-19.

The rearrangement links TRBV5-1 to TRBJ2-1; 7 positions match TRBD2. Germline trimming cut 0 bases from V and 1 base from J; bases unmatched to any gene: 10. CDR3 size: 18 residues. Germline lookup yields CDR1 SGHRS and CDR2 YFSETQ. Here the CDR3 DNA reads TGCGCCAGCAGCTTGGCCATAGTAACTAGCGATTCCTACAATGAGCAGTTCTTC. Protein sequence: CASSLAIVTSDSYNEQFF.

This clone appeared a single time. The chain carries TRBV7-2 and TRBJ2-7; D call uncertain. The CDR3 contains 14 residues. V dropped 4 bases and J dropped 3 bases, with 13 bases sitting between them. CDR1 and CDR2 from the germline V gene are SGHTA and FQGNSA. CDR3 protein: CASSSPERLYEQYF. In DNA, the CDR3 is TGTGCCAGCAGCTCCCCGGAACGACTCTACGAGCAGTACTTC.

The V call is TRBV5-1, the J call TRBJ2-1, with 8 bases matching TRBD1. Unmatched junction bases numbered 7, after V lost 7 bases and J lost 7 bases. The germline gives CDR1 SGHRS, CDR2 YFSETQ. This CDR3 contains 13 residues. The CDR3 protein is CASRRGQLNEQFF. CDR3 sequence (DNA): TGCGCCAGCCGCAGGGGGCAGCTGAATGAGCAGTTCTTC.

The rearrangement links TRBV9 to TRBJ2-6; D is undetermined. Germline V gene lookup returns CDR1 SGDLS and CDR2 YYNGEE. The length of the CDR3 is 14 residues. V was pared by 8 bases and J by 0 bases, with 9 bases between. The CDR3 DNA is TGTGCCAGTACCGAGAGCTCTGGGGCCAACGTCCTGACTTTC. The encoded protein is CASTESSGANVLTF.

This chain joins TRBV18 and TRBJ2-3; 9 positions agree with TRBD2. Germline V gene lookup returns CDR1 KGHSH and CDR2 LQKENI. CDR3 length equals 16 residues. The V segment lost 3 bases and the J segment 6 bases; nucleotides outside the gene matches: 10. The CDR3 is CASSPNSGSSADTQYF. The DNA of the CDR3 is TGTGCCAGCTCACCCAATAGCGGGAGTTCAGCGGATACGCAGTATTTT.

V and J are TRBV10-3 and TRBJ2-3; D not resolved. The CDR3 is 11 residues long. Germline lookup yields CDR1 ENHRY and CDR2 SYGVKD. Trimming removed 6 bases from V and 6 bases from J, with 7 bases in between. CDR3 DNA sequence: TGTGCCATCAGCCTCCAGGATACGCAGTATTTT. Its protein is CAISLQDTQYF.

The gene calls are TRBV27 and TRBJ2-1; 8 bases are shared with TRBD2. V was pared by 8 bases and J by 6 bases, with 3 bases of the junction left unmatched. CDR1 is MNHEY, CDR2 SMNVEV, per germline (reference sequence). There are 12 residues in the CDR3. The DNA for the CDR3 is TGTGCCAGCTGGCGGGGGGCCAATGAGCAGTTCTTC. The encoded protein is CASWRGANEQFF.

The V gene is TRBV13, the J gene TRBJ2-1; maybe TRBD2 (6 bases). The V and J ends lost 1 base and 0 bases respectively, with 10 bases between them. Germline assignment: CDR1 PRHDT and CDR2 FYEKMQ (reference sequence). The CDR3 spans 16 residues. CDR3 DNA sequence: TGTGCCAGCAGCTTAGATGGGAGGATCTCCTACAATGAGCAGTTCTTC. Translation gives CASSLDGRISYNEQFF. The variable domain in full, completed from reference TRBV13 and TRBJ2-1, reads AAGVIQSPRHLIKEKRETATLKCYPIPRHDTVYWYQQGPGQDPQFLISFYEKMQSDKGSIPDRFSAQQFSDYHSELNMSSLELGDSALYFCASSLDGRISYNEQFFGPGTRLTVL.

CDR3 region: CASSELAGGNYGYTF. CDR3 nucleotides: TGTGCCAGCAGTGAACTGGCAGGGGGCAACTATGGCTACACCTTC. The chain employs TRBV6-1 and TRBJ1-2; 8 nucleotides agree with TRBD1. Germline V gene lookup returns CDR1 MNHNS and CDR2 SASEGT. CDR3 size: 15 residues. After removal of 2 bases from V and 2 bases from J, the junction contained 4 bases not matched to a gene.

CDR3 DNA sequence: TGTGCCAGCAGCGAAAGAAAAACCCCAGGTGAGCAGTTCTTC. Encoded protein: CASSERKTPGEQFF. The chain uses TRBV11-3 and TRBJ2-1; D gene uncertain. The CDR3 covers 14 residues. The germline gives CDR1 SGHNT, CDR2 YENEEA. The V gene lost 5 bases and the J gene lost 9 bases, with 17 bases spanning the gap. Based on the CDR3 plus reference TRBV11-3 and TRBJ2-1, the full variable domain is EAGVVQSPRYKIIEKKQPVAFWCNPISGHNTLYWYLQNLGQGPELLIRYENEEAVDDSQLPKDRFSAERLKGVDSTLKIQPAELGDSAVYLCASSERKTPGEQFFGPGTRLTVL.

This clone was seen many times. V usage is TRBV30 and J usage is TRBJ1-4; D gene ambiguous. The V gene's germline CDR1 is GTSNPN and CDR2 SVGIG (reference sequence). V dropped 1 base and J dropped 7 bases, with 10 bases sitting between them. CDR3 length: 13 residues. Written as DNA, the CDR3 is TGTGCCTGGAGTGCGGACCGGGGTGAAAAACTGTTTTTT. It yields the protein CAWSADRGEKLFF.

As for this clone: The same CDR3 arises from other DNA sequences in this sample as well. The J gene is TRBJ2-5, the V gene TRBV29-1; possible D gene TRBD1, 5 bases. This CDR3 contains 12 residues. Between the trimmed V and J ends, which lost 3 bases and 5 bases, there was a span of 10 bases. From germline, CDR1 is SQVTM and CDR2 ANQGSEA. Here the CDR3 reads CSVDRGQETQYF. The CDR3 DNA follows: TGCAGCGTTGATAGGGGTCAGGAGACCCAGTACTTC.

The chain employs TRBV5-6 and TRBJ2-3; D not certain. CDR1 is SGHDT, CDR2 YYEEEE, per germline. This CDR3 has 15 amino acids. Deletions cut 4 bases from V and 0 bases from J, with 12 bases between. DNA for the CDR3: TGTGCCAGCAGCCCCCTGACTTCTAGCACAGATACGCAGTATTTT. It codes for CASSPLTSSTDTQYF.

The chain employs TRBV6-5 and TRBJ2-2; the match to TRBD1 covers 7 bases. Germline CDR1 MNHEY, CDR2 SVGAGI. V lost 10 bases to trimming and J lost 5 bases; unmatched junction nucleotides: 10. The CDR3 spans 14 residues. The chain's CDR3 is CATRDRLLTGELFF. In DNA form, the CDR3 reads TGTGCCACCAGGGACAGACTATTAACCGGGGAGCTGTTTTTT.

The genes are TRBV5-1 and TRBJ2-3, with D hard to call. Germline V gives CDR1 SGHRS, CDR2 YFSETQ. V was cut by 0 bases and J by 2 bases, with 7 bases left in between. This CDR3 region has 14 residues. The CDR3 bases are TGCGCCAGCAGCTTGGGATCAGACACAGATACGCAGTATTTT. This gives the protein CASSLGSDTDTQYF.